Presented here are 29 T cell receptor beta chains from one specimen sequenced in a study of T cells after yellow fever vaccination (dated 2019 in TCRdb). The method behind the library was 5' RACE. The sequencing machine was an Illumina NovaSeq 6000. Clones were called with MiXCR by TCRdb after fastp trimmed the public reads at Q25, and only in-frame beta chains were retained. Here each entry gathers all rows of one CDR3 protein and keeps the most common genes and DNA. The table for this sample lists roughly 330,000 distinct CDR3 sequences; approximately 4% of them were counted only once. The ten top clones hold roughly a quarter of the sample. The intended sense of this specimen's treatment or condition label: live attenuated yellow fever vaccine strain. This specimen consisted of PBMCs, obtained 5 days after the yellow fever booster vaccination. Source of these receptors: a man aged 18 to 30 who received the YFV17D yellow fever vaccine.

Ten or more counts support this clonotype. The chain joins TRBV6-2 or TRBV6-3 to TRBJ2-7; D may be TRBD2 (6 bases). Germline values: CDR1 MNHEY, CDR2 SVGEGT. V dropped 6 bases and J dropped 6 bases, with 15 bases sitting between them. The CDR3 extends over 13 amino acids. The CDR3 here is CASSLGGAVEQYV. The DNA of the CDR3 is TGTGCCAGCAGCCTCGGAGGGGCCGTCGAGCAGTACGTC.

V and J are TRBV5-8 and TRBJ2-7; D call uncertain. CDR3 length equals 14 residues. The germline gives CDR1 SGHTS, CDR2 YDEGEE. Trimming pared 0 bases from V and 5 bases from J, leaving 12 bases between. DNA for the CDR3: TGTGCCAGCAGCTTGGGAGTGGGTTTCGACGAGCAGTACGTC. Protein sequence: CASSLGVGFDEQYV.

A remark on this clonotype: It is likely a read error, because the conserved phenylalanine at the end of the CDR3 is missing. The CDR3 region has the DNA TGTGCCAGCAGTCCAAGGGGGAACAATCAGCCCCAGCATTGT. It encodes CASSPRGNNQPQHC. The chain carries TRBV7-9 and TRBJ1-5, with D perhaps TRBD1 (6 bases). The V gene lost 6 bases and the J gene lost 3 bases, with 12 bases spanning the gap. CDR3 length equals 14 residues. Germline V lookup: CDR1 SEHNR, CDR2 FQNEAQ (reference sequence).

This chain joins TRBV5-6 and TRBJ1-2; the D is unclear. V was cut by 5 bases and J by 5 bases, with 10 bases left in between. Germline CDR1 reads SGHDT; CDR2 reads YYEEEE. The CDR3 totals 12 residues. CDR3 nucleotides: TGTGCCAGCAGTCGGACCTTATATGGCTACACCTTC. Protein: CASSRTLYGYTF.

The chain couples TRBV7-9 to TRBJ2-5; D might be TRBD2 (6 bases). CDR1 and CDR2 (germline): SEHNR, FQNEAQ (reference sequence). The V end lost 3 bases, the J end lost 3 bases, and 17 bases lay between the germline ends. This CDR3 has 16 amino acids. The CDR3 nucleotides are TGTGCCAGCAGCTTGGGTATTTGGGAGGTGGAAGAGACCCAGTACTTC. Its protein is CASSLGIWEVEETQYF.

There are many counts of this clonotype. This chain connects TRBV2 to TRBJ2-7; 8 nucleotides align to TRBD2. The CDR3 sequence is 18 residues long. Looked up from germline, CDR1 is SNHLY and CDR2 is FYNNEI. V dropped 1 base and J dropped 0; count of bases not matched to a gene: 11. CDR3 amino acids: CASSEGLSGAYFSYEQYV. DNA for the CDR3: TGTGCCAGCAGTGAAGGGCTTAGCGGGGCTTACTTCTCCTACGAGCAGTACGTC.

This clonotype was counted between two and nine times. The V call is TRBV28, the J call TRBJ2-2; either TRBD1 or TRBD2 may supply D (5 bases each). V lost 6 bases to trimming and J lost 6 bases, with 32 bases between them. The CDR3 loop spans 20 amino acids. Germline values: CDR1 MDHEN, CDR2 SYDVKM. The CDR3 region is CASSHRDPGALRGRAGELFF. CDR3 DNA: TGTGCCAGCAGCCACCGGGACCCCGGGGCTCTCCGTGGTCGGGCCGGGGAGCTGTTTTTT. Drawing the rest from reference TRBV28 and TRBJ2-2, the complete variable domain is DVKVTQSSRYLVKRTGEKVFLECVQDMDHENMFWYRQDPGLGLRLIYFSYDVKMKEKGDIPEGYSVSREKKERFSLILESASTNQTSMYLCASSHRDPGALRGRAGELFFGEGSRLTVL.

This clonotype was seen a handful of times. This chain's CDR3 is CASRSAATGIQYF. Here the CDR3 DNA reads TGTGCCAGCAGATCGGCCGCCACGGGCATTCAGTACTTC. The rearrangement uses TRBV5-6 and TRBJ2-4; unclear D gene. The CDR3 is 13 residues long. With 5 bases removed from V and 9 bases from J, the gap between germline ends came to 15 bases. Germline V gene lookup returns CDR1 SGHDT and CDR2 YYEEEE.

This clonotype was picked up a small number of times. The chain is built from TRBV21-1 and TRBJ2-3; the table assigns TRBD1, which was not confirmed against the DNA. TRBV21-1 is given as a pseudogene. The CDR3 totals 14 residues. The DNA for the CDR3 is TGTGCCAGCAGCCAGGGGTCGTGCACAGATACGCAGTATTTT. Translated: CASSQGSCTDTQYF.

The sample holds many counts of this clonotype. V is TRBV6-2 or TRBV6-3 and J is TRBJ2-7; 7 bases map to TRBD1. CDR1 MNHEY and CDR2 SVGEGT come from the germline V gene. The length of the CDR3 is 12 residues. V lost 5 bases and J lost 7; bases outside the gene matches: 5. CDR3 amino acids: CASSDREREQYV. CDR3 nucleotide sequence: TGTGCCAGCAGTGACAGGGAGCGGGAGCAGTACGTC.

This clonotype occurred a few times. V gene TRBV30 combines with J gene TRBJ1-2; D perhaps matches TRBD1 (5 bases). The CDR3 is 13 amino acids. Trimming took 4 bases from V and 4 from J, leaving 13 bases between them. Germline V gene data show CDR1 as GTSNPN and CDR2 as SVGIG (reference sequence). The DNA of the CDR3 is TGTGCCTGGACCACAGGATTTTCCTATGGCTACACCTTC. It is translated as CAWTTGFSYGYTF.

A few counts support this clonotype. The chain couples TRBV29-1 to TRBJ2-3; 8 nucleotides line up with TRBD1. The CDR3 has 13 amino acids. The V segment lost 5 bases and the J segment 4 bases; nucleotides outside the gene matches: 5. The germline CDR1 and CDR2 sequences are SQVTM and ANQGSEA. CDR3 sequence: CSVKDRVADTQYF. CDR3 in DNA: TGCAGCGTTAAGGACAGGGTGGCAGATACGCAGTATTTT.

In this sample, this clonotype turned up many times. J is TRBJ2-1 and V is TRBV20-1; weak D call: TRBD1 (6 bases). The CDR3 loop spans 13 amino acids. V lost 5 bases and J lost 7, with 15 bases in between. Germline CDR1 is DFQATT and CDR2 is SNEGSKA (reference sequence). Here the CDR3 DNA reads TGCAGTGCTCGAACCCCAGGGGTGAATGAGCAGTTCTTC. Amino acid sequence: CSARTPGVNEQFF.

This clonotype has just a few counts. J is TRBJ2-1 and V is TRBV9; D possibly corresponds to TRBD2 (7 bases). CDR1 SGDLS and CDR2 YYNGEE come from the germline V gene. The CDR3 sequence is 13 residues long. V was trimmed by 6 bases and J by 4 bases, leaving 11 bases between them. CDR3 sequence (DNA): TGTGCCAGCACTGCGGGGGCGTACAATGAGCAGTTCTTC. Protein: CASTAGAYNEQFF.

This clonotype has just a few counts. The chain employs TRBV20-1 and TRBJ2-7, with 9 bases lining up with TRBD2. Unmatched junction bases numbered 7, after V lost 6 bases and J lost 4 bases. Germline assignment: CDR1 DFQATT and CDR2 SNEGSKA (reference sequence). The CDR3 is 13 amino acids. The CDR3 region is CSAKLAGGYEQYV. CDR3 in DNA: TGCAGTGCCAAACTGGCGGGGGGGTACGAGCAGTACGTC.

This clonotype was detected many times. The CDR3 nucleotides are TGTGCCAGCACCAAAGGGACAGGGGTAGAGCAGTACGTC. This sequence encodes CASTKGTGVEQYV. The chain couples TRBV6-2 or TRBV6-3 to TRBJ2-7; 10 bases are shared with TRBD1. Germline V gene lookup returns CDR1 MNHEY and CDR2 SVGEGT. This CDR3 contains 13 residues. After removal of 7 bases from V and 7 bases from J, the junction contained 7 bases not matched to a gene.

The chain combines TRBV12-3 or TRBV12-4 with TRBJ2-7; D possibly corresponds to TRBD2 (5 bases). The CDR3 covers 12 residues. Deletions cut 5 bases from V and 7 bases from J, with 12 bases between. The CDR3 DNA reads TGTGCCAGCAGTAGCTCGGGGTTGGAGCAGTACTTC. It encodes CASSSSGLEQYF.

This clonotype was picked up many times. V gene TRBV7-9 combines with J gene TRBJ1-1; TRBD1 is a possible D gene (5 bases). Germline V gives CDR1 SEHNR, CDR2 FQNEAQ (reference sequence). V lost 4 bases and J lost 0, with 15 bases in between. CDR3 size: 16 residues. The CDR3 sequence is CASSSRGGVMNTEAFF. In nucleotides, the CDR3 is TGTGCCAGCAGCTCACGTGGGGGGGTTATGAACACTGAAGCTTTCTTT.

There are a few counts of this clonotype. The rearrangement links TRBV7-9 to TRBJ1-1, with D possibly matching TRBD1 (5 bases). The CDR3 is 16 residues long. Germline values: CDR1 SEHNR, CDR2 FQNEAQ (reference sequence). V lost 0 bases to trimming and J lost 0 bases, with 11 bases between them. For the CDR3, the DNA is TGTGCCAGCAGCTTAGCGGACTGGGGGTTGAACACTGAAGCTTTCTTT. Amino acids: CASSLADWGLNTEAFF.

The chain carries TRBV5-4 and TRBJ2-3; D gene ambiguous. V was clipped by 3 bases and J by 8 bases, with 7 bases between them. This CDR3 comprises 11 residues. CDR1 and CDR2 (germline): SGHNT, YYREEE (reference sequence). The DNA of the CDR3 is TGTGCCAGCAGCTACATCGGTACGCAGTATTTT. Translated: CASSYIGTQYF.

The V call is TRBV11-2, the J call TRBJ2-1; no clear D gene. CDR3 length: 13 amino acids. Trimming cost V 0 bases and J 9 bases, with 9 bases left between them. The germline CDR1 and CDR2 sequences are SGHAT and FQNNGV. In DNA form, the CDR3 reads TGTGCCAGCAGCTTAGACAGGTCCCGTGAGCAGTTCTTC. It is translated as CASSLDRSREQFF.

There are a few counts of this clonotype. V usage is TRBV28 and J usage is TRBJ1-1; 7 nucleotides agree with TRBD1. From germline, CDR1 is MDHEN and CDR2 SYDVKM. CDR3 length: 14 amino acids. V gave up 6 bases and J gave up 5 bases; unmatched junction bases: 9. This CDR3 reads CASREKGARTEAFF. The DNA for the CDR3 is TGTGCCAGCAGGGAAAAGGGGGCGCGAACTGAAGCTTTCTTT.

V usage is TRBV4-3 and J usage is TRBJ1-3; D not resolved. Germline lookup yields CDR1 LGHNA and CDR2 YSLEER. The V end was cut by 1 base, the J end by 0 bases, with 10 bases between. CDR3 size: 16 residues. CDR3 bases: TGCGCCAGCAGCCAAGGCCCAGCGCCCTCTGGAAACACCATATATTTT. This gives the protein CASSQGPAPSGNTIYF.

This chain links TRBV2 with TRBJ1-1; D might be TRBD1 (5 bases). CDR1 is SNHLY and CDR2 is FYNNEI in the germline V gene. The V gene lost 2 bases and the J gene lost 3 bases, with 13 bases spanning the gap. This CDR3 region has 15 residues. CDR3 in amino acids: CASSERGRGDTEAFF. The CDR3 nucleotides are TGTGCCAGCAGTGAACGGGGCAGAGGAGACACTGAAGCTTTCTTT.

This clonotype has a count of ten or more. The chain uses TRBV11-2 and TRBJ2-3, with 8 bases fitting TRBD2. The CDR3 length is 16 residues. The V and J ends lost 3 bases and 7 bases, in that order; junction bases with no gene match: 12. Germline V gene lookup returns CDR1 SGHAT and CDR2 FQNNGV. This CDR3 is CASSFPGGATRHTQYF. The CDR3 DNA is TGTGCCAGCAGCTTCCCGGGAGGGGCGACCCGTCATACGCAGTATTTT.

The chain uses TRBV27 and TRBJ2-1, with 8 bases fitting TRBD1. Germline V gene sequence: CDR1 MNHEY, CDR2 SMNVEV (reference sequence). After removal of 3 bases from V and 9 bases from J, the junction contained 7 bases not matched to a gene. The CDR3 is made up of 14 amino acids. CDR3 in amino acids: CASSLTGDRSEQFF. In DNA form, the CDR3 reads TGTGCCAGCAGTTTGACAGGGGATAGGAGTGAGCAGTTCTTC.

The chain links TRBV5-4 to TRBJ2-5, with 7 bases fitting TRBD1. The V gene's germline CDR1 is SGHNT and CDR2 YYREEE (reference sequence). The CDR3 length is 16 residues. V was clipped by 4 bases and J by 5 bases; unmatched bases: 14. CDR3 region: CASSGRGFRNAETQYF. As DNA, the CDR3 is TGTGCCAGCAGCGGCAGGGGGTTCCGAAATGCGGAGACCCAGTACTTC.

This clonotype has at least ten counts. At one end the junction does not follow the germline gene, possibly because of a read error. CDR3 sequence (DNA): TGTGCCATCAGGAAGACAGGGCCCGACACCGGGGAGCTGTGTTTT. It specifies CAIRKTGPDTGELCF. The rearrangement uses TRBV10-3 and TRBJ2-2, with 7 nucleotides matching TRBD1. The CDR3 has 15 amino acids. Germline-derived CDR1 and CDR2 are ENHRY and SYGVKD.

Ten or more counts support this clonotype. The V call is TRBV5-1, the J call TRBJ1-4; D gene ambiguous. The V gene's germline CDR1 is SGHRS and CDR2 YFSETQ. The CDR3 is made up of 14 amino acids. V shed 4 bases and J shed 4 bases, with 11 bases lying between them. CDR3 in DNA: TGCGCCAGCAGCCGCGGACGGATTAATGAAAAACTGTTTTTT. It codes for CASSRGRINEKLFF.